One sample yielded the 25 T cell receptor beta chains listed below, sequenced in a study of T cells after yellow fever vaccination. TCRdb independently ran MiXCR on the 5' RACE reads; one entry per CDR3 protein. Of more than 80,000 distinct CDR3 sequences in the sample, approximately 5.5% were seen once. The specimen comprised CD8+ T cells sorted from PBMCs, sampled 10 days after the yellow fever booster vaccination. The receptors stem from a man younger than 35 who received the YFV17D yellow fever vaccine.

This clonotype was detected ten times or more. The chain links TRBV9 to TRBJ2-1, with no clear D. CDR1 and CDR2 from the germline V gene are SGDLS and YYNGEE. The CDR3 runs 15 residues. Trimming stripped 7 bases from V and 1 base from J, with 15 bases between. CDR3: CASADGGESYNEQFF. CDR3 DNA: TGTGCCAGCGCCGATGGCGGAGAATCCTACAATGAGCAGTTCTTC. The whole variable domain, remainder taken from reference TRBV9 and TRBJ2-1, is DSGVTQTPKHLITATGQRVTLRCSPRSGDLSVYWYQQSLDQGLQFLIQYYNGEERAKGNILERFSAQQFPDLHSELNLSSLELGDSALYFCASADGGESYNEQFFGPGTRLTVL.

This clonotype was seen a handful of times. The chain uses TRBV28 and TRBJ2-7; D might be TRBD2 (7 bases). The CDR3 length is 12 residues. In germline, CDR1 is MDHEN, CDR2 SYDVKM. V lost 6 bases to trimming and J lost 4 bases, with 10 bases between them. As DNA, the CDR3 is TGTGCCAGCAGCCGGGGGGCGTACGAGCAGTACGTC. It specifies CASSRGAYEQYV.

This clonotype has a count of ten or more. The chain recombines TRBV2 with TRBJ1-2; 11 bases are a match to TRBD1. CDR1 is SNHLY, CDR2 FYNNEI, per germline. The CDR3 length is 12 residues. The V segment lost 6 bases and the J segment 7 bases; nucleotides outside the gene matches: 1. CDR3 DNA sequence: TGTGCCAGCAGGGACAGGGGGCCTGGCTACACCTTC. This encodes CASRDRGPGYTF.

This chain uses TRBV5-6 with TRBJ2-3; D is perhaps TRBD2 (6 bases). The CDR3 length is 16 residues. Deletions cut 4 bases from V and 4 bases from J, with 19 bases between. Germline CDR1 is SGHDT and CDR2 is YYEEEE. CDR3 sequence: CASSVGLPGTPDTQYF. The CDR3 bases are TGTGCCAGCAGCGTGGGACTCCCGGGGACCCCAGATACGCAGTATTTT.

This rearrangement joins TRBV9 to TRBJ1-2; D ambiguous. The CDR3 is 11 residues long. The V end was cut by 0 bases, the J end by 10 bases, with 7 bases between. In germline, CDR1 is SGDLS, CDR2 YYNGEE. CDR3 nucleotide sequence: TGTGCCAGCAGCGTAGGGACCTTCTACACCTTC. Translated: CASSVGTFYTF. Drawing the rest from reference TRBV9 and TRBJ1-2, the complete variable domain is DSGVTQTPKHLITATGQRVTLRCSPRSGDLSVYWYQQSLDQGLQFLIQYYNGEERAKGNILERFSAQQFPDLHSELNLSSLELGDSALYFCASSVGTFYTFGSGTRLTVV.

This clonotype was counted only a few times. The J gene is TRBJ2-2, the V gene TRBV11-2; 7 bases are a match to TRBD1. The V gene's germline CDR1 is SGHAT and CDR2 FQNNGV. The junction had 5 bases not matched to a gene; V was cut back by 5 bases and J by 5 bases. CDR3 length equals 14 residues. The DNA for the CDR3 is TGTGCCAGCAGCCCCTCGACAGGGACCGGGGAGCTGTTTTTT. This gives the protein CASSPSTGTGELFF.

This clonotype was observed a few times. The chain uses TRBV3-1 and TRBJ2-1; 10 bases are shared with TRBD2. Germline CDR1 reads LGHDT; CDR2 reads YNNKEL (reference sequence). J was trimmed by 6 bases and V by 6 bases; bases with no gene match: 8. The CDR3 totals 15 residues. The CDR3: CASSQSGGAGNEQFF. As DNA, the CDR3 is TGTGCCAGCAGTCAAAGCGGGGGGGCGGGCAATGAGCAGTTCTTC.

DNA of the CDR3: TGCGCCAGCAGCCAAGATGACAGCACACTAGCCAAAAACATTCAGTACTTC. Its protein product is CASSQDDSTLAKNIQYF. The chain has TRBV4-1 and TRBJ2-4; weak D call: TRBD1 (5 bases). The V gene's germline CDR1 is MGHRA and CDR2 YSYEKL. The CDR3 is 17 residues long. V lost 0 bases to trimming and J lost 0 bases, with 12 bases between them.

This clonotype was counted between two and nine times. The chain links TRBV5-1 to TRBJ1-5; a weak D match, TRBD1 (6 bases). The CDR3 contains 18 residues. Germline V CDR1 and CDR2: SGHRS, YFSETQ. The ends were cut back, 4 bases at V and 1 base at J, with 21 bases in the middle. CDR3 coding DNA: TGCGCCAGCAGCCCAGGGCTACAGGACAGAAAAAGCAATCAGCCCCAGCATTTT. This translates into CASSPGLQDRKSNQPQHF.

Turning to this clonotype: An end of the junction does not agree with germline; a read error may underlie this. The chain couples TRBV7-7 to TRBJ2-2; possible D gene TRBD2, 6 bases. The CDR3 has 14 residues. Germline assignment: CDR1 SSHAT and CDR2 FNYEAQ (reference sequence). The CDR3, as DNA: TGTGCTAGCAGCTTGGGGGGAATAACCGGGGAGCTGTTTTTT. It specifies CASSLGGITGELFF.

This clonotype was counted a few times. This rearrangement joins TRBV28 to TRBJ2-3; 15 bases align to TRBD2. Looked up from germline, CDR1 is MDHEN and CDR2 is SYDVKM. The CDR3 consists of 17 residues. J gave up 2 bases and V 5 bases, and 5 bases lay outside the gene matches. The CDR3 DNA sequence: TGTGCCAGCAGTCTGGGACTAGCGGGGGGCTACACAGATACGCAGTATTTT. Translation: CASSLGLAGGYTDTQYF.

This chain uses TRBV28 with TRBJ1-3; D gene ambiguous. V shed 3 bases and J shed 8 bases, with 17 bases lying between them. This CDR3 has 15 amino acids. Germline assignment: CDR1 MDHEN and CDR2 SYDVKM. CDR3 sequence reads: CASSFHPDGMDTIYF. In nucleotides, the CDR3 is TGTGCCAGCAGTTTTCACCCAGACGGGATGGACACCATATATTTT.

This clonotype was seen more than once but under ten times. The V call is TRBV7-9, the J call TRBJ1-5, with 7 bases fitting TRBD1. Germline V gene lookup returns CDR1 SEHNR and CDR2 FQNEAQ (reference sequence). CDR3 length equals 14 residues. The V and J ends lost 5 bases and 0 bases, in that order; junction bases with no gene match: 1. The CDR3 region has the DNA TGTGCCAGCAGCCGACAGGGTAGCAATCAGCCCCAGCATTTT. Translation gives CASSRQGSNQPQHF.

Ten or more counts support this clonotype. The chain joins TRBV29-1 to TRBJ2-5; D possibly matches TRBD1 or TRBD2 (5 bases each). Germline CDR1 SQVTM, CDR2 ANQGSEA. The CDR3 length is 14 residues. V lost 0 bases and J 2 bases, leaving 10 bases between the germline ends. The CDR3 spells CSVEEGDQQETQYF. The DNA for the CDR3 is TGCAGCGTTGAAGAGGGGGACCAACAAGAGACCCAGTACTTC.

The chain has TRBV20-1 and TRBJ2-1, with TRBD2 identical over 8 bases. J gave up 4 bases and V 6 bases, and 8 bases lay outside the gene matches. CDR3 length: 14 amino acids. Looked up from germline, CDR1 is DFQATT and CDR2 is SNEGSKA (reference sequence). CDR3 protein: CSAVRRGDYNEQFF. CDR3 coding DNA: TGCAGTGCAGTTCGGCGGGGGGATTACAATGAGCAGTTCTTC.

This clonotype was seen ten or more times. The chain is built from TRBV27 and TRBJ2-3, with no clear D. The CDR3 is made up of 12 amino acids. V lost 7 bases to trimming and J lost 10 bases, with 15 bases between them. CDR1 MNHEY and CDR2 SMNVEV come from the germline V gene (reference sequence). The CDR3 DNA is TGTGCCAGCAAGATAGGGTTTGGCCCGCAGTATTTT. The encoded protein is CASKIGFGPQYF.

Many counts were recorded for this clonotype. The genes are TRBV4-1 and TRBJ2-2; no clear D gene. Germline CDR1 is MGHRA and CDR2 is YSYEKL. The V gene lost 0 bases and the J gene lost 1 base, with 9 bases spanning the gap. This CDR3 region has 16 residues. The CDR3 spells CASSQDRPENTGELFF. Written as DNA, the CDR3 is TGCGCCAGCAGCCAAGACAGGCCCGAGAACACCGGGGAGCTGTTTTTT.

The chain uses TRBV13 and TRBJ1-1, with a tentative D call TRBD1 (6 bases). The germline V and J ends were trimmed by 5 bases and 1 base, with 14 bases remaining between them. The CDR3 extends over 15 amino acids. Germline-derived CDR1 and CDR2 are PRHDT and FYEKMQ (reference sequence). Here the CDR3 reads CASSEGRGENTEAFF. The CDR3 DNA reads TGTGCCAGCAGCGAAGGGAGGGGGGAGAACACTGAAGCTTTCTTT.

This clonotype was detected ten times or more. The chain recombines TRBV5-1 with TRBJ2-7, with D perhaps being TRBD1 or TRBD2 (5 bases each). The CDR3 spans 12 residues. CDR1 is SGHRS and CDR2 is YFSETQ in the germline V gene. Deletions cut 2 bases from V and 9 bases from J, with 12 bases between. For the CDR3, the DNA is TGCGCCAGCAGCTTCGATGGGGGAATGCAGTACTTC. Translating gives CASSFDGGMQYF.

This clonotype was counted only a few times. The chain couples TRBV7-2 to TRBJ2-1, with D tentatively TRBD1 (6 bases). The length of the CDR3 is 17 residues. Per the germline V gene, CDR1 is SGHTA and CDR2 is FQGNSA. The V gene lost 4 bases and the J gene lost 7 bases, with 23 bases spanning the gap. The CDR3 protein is CASSYRDLNYLRNEQFF. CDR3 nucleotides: TGTGCCAGCAGCTACAGGGATTTGAACTACCTCCGAAATGAGCAGTTCTTC.

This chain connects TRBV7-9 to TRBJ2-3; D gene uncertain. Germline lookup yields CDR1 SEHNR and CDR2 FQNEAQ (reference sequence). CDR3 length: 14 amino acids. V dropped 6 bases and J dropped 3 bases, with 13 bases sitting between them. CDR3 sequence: CASREPLGTDTQYF. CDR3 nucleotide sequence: TGTGCCAGCAGAGAACCCCTCGGGACAGATACGCAGTATTTT.

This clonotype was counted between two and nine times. CDR3 sequence: CASSLIASGGVEQFF. The CDR3 nucleotides read TGCGCCAGCAGCTTGATTGCTAGCGGGGGGGTTGAGCAGTTCTTC. This chain uses TRBV5-1 with TRBJ2-1, with 12 bases lining up with TRBD2. V dropped 1 base and J dropped 9; count of bases not matched to a gene: 5. Germline CDR1 and CDR2: SGHRS and YFSETQ. This CDR3 spans 15 amino acids.

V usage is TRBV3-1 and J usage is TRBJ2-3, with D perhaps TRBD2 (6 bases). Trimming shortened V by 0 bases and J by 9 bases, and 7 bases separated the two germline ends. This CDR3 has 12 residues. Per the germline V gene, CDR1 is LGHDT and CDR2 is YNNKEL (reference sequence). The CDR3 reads CASSQDGGTQYF. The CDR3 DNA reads TGTGCCAGCAGCCAAGATGGGGGGACGCAGTATTTT.

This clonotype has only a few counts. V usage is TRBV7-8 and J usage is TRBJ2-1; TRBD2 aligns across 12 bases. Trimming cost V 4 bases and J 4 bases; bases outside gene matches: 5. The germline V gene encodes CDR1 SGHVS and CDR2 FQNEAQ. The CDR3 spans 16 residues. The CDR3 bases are TGTGCCAGCAGCTGGCGACTAGCGGGGGCTTACAATGAGCAGTTCTTC. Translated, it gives CASSWRLAGAYNEQFF.

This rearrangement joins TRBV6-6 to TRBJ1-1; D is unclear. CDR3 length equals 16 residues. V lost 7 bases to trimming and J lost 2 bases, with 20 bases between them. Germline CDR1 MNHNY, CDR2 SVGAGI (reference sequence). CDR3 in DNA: TGTGCCAGCACCTTACGTCGAGGGCAGCTTAACACTGAAGCTTTCTTT. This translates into CASTLRRGQLNTEAFF.